The 24 T cell receptor beta chains reported below all come from one sample, sequenced in a study of beta chain features in type 1 diabetes. Sequencing targeted expressed TCRB transcripts, as all isolated RNA had been reverse transcribed. Produced via immunoSEQ multiplex PCR; TCRdb's table is partial and in-frame only. The sample contains around 450,000 clones, more than 9.5% of which appear only once. Specimen: naive CD4+ T cells from blood. The source is a woman between 18 and 29 years old in good health.

This clone was counted a few times. J is TRBJ1-2 and V is TRBV5-6; D is undetermined. Per germline, CDR1 SGHDT and CDR2 YYEEEE. V was pared by 4 bases and J by 8 bases, with 18 bases between. This CDR3 is 14 amino acids long. Here the CDR3 reads CASSERAMTLGYTF. CDR3 sequence (DNA): TGTGCCAGCAGCGAGAGGGCTATGACTCTAGGCTACACCTTC.

This clone has a handful of counts. The DNA for the CDR3 is TGTGCCAGCAGTCAACGCGGGGGGGCCCGAGATACGCAGTATTTT. Translated, it gives CASSQRGGARDTQYF. The rearrangement joins TRBV27 to TRBJ2-3, with 9 nucleotides matching TRBD2. The junction had 8 bases not matched to a gene; V was cut back by 5 bases and J by 5 bases. Germline V gives CDR1 MNHEY, CDR2 SMNVEV (reference sequence). This CDR3 has 15 amino acids.

This chain uses TRBV25-1 with TRBJ2-1, with 7 bases identical to TRBD1. CDR1 MGHDK and CDR2 SYGVNS come from the germline V gene. CDR3 length: 16 residues. The J segment lost 3 bases and the V segment lost 4 bases, leaving 9 bases of the junction unmatched. In DNA, the CDR3 is TGTGCCAGCAGTGGCGACAGGGCATTGGGCTACAATGAGCAGTTCTTC. Protein sequence: CASSGDRALGYNEQFF. The entire variable domain, with the rest obtained from reference TRBV25-1 and TRBJ2-1, is as follows: EADIYQTPRYLVIGTGKKITLECSQTMGHDKMYWYQQDPGMELHLIHYSYGVNSTEKGDLSSESTVSRIRTEHFPLTLESARPSHTSQYLCASSGDRALGYNEQFFGPGTRLTVL.

The rearrangement joins TRBV4-2 to TRBJ2-1, with 9 bases matching TRBD1. Germline CDR1 reads LGHNA; CDR2 reads YNFKEQ. This CDR3 contains 14 residues. Losses at the gene ends were 8 bases for V and 9 bases for J; bases not matched to a gene: 11. CDR3 sequence: CASSLDRGGGEQFF. CDR3 in DNA: TGTGCCAGCTCGCTGGACAGGGGAGGCGGTGAGCAGTTCTTC.

The V and J genes are TRBV4-3 and TRBJ2-7; D might be TRBD1 (5 bases). Germline CDR1 LGHNA, CDR2 YSLEER. This CDR3 is 16 amino acids long. Trimming left V 0 bases short and J 0 bases short, with 12 bases between. CDR3 in amino acids: CASSQDSWQGSYEQYF. The CDR3, as DNA: TGCGCCAGCAGCCAAGATTCGTGGCAGGGCTCCTACGAGCAGTACTTC.

This clone was seen a handful of times. The chain uses TRBV2 and TRBJ2-3; 7 bases are a match to TRBD1. Looked up from germline, CDR1 is SNHLY and CDR2 is FYNNEI. Trimming took 6 bases from V and 2 from J; bases not matched to a gene: 8. The CDR3 sequence is 15 residues long. The CDR3 protein is CASRGPGQNTDTQYF. CDR3 nucleotides: TGTGCCAGCAGAGGACCGGGACAGAACACAGATACGCAGTATTTT.

The J gene is TRBJ2-7, the V gene TRBV7-2, with D perhaps assigned TRBD1 or TRBD2 (5 bases each). This CDR3 is built from 14 residues. Trimming pared 3 bases from V and 6 bases from J, leaving 15 bases between. Germline V gene data show CDR1 as SGHTA and CDR2 as FQGNSA. The CDR3 loop is CASSFPGWGSEQYF. The CDR3 DNA follows: TGTGCCAGCAGCTTCCCCGGTTGGGGGAGCGAGCAGTACTTC.

V and J are TRBV5-1 and TRBJ1-2, with TRBD1 identical over 8 bases. The germline V gene encodes CDR1 SGHRS and CDR2 YFSETQ. The length of the CDR3 is 13 residues. With V trimmed by 0 bases and J by 8 bases, 3 bases remained unmatched. The CDR3 sequence is CASSLDDRGGYTF. The CDR3 DNA is TGCGCCAGCAGCTTGGACGACAGGGGCGGCTACACCTTC. Using reference TRBV5-1 and TRBJ1-2 for the parts outside the CDR3, the full variable domain is KAGVTQTPRYLIKTRGQQVTLSCSPISGHRSVSWYQQTPGQGLQFLFEYFSETQRNKGNFPGRFSGRQFSNSRSEMNVSTLELGDSALYLCASSLDDRGGYTFGSGTRLTVV.

This clone came up a few times. This chain uses TRBV4-3 with TRBJ2-3; maybe TRBD1 (6 bases). From germline, CDR1 is LGHNA and CDR2 YSLEER. The CDR3 loop spans 16 amino acids. The V and J ends lost 0 bases and 4 bases respectively, with 14 bases between them. This chain's CDR3 is CASSQDRRTVPDTQYF. In DNA form, the CDR3 reads TGCGCCAGCAGCCAAGACCGACGGACAGTCCCAGATACGCAGTATTTT.

In this sample, this clone turned up a few times. This sequence joins TRBV11-3 and TRBJ2-1; 7 positions match TRBD1. V dropped 6 bases and J dropped 6; count of bases not matched to a gene: 5. The CDR3 consists of 13 residues. CDR1 is SGHNT, CDR2 YENEEA, per germline. The CDR3: CASRRQGSNEQFF. The DNA of the CDR3 is TGTGCCAGCAGGCGACAGGGCTCCAATGAGCAGTTCTTC.

The rearrangement links TRBV11-1 to TRBJ1-2; the D is unclear. The CDR3 length is 12 residues. Trimming took 1 base from V and 8 from J, leaving 8 bases between them. CDR1 is SGHAT, CDR2 FQDESV, per germline (reference sequence). CDR3 bases: TGTGCCAGCAGCTTAGATCCGGAGGGCTACACCTTC. It yields the protein CASSLDPEGYTF.

This clone was seen a handful of times. The V call is TRBV6-1, the J call TRBJ2-7, with D perhaps given as TRBD1 or TRBD2 (6 bases each). CDR3 length: 14 amino acids. V was clipped by 5 bases and J by 3 bases, with 14 bases between them. CDR1 is MNHNS, CDR2 SASEGT, per germline. DNA for the CDR3: TGTGCCAGCAGTTCCACAGGGACTGTCTACGAGCAGTACTTC. Protein: CASSSTGTVYEQYF.

This chain links TRBV4-3 with TRBJ1-1; TRBD1 matches at 10 bases. This CDR3 has 15 amino acids. J was trimmed by 1 base and V by 4 bases; bases with no gene match: 3. Germline assignment: CDR1 LGHNA and CDR2 YSLEER. In DNA form, the CDR3 reads TGCGCCAGCAGCCGACAGGGGGCCGCGAACACTGAAGCTTTCTTT. This translates into CASSRQGAANTEAFF.

The rearrangement links TRBV19 to TRBJ2-5; D gene unclear. With 4 bases removed from V and 2 bases from J, the gap between germline ends came to 11 bases. This CDR3 has 14 amino acids. Germline loops: CDR1 LNHDA, CDR2 SQIVND (reference sequence). The CDR3 protein is CASSNTPRQETQYF. The CDR3 nucleotides are TGTGCCAGTAGTAATACCCCCCGTCAAGAGACCCAGTACTTC.

Concerning this clone itself: Other DNA sequences in the sample encode the same CDR3. The chain uses TRBV18 and TRBJ2-7; D ambiguous. The V gene's germline CDR1 is KGHSH and CDR2 LQKENI. CDR3 length: 13 residues. V was shortened by 3 bases and J by 2 bases, with 8 bases between the two germline ends. In DNA form, the CDR3 reads TGTGCCAGCTCACCGTCGGCTACCTACGAGCAGTACGTC. Encoded protein: CASSPSATYEQYV.

This clone was counted between two and nine times. The chain has TRBV5-1 and TRBJ2-2, with D unresolved. The V gene lost 3 bases and the J gene lost 4 bases, with 10 bases spanning the gap. Germline V gene sequence: CDR1 SGHRS, CDR2 YFSETQ. CDR3 length: 14 amino acids. CDR3 loop: CASSSNSVTGELFF. In DNA, the CDR3 is TGCGCCAGCAGCTCCAACAGTGTCACCGGGGAGCTGTTTTTT.

This clone was counted a few times. The gene calls are TRBV25-1 and TRBJ2-1, with no clear D. The CDR3 covers 14 residues. Per the germline V gene, CDR1 is MGHDK and CDR2 is SYGVNS. The V and J ends lost 2 bases and 4 bases respectively, with 9 bases between them. CDR3 nucleotide sequence: TGTGCCAGCAGTGAACCGGGCGGATACAATGAGCAGTTCTTC. Protein: CASSEPGGYNEQFF.

The chain employs TRBV7-2 and TRBJ2-6; D uncertain. V gave up 1 base and J gave up 0 bases, with 10 bases separating them. Germline V gives CDR1 SGHTA, CDR2 FQGNSA. This CDR3 has 17 amino acids. The CDR3 loop is CASSLVASISGANVLTF. CDR3 nucleotides: TGTGCCAGCAGCTTAGTGGCCTCTATCTCTGGGGCCAACGTCCTGACTTTC.

This clone showed up just a few times. The rearrangement uses TRBV9 and TRBJ2-1, with TRBD1 matching over 8 bases. The CDR3 runs 16 residues. Per germline, CDR1 SGDLS and CDR2 YYNGEE. Trimming cost V 3 bases and J 4 bases; bases outside gene matches: 9. DNA for the CDR3: TGTGCCAGCAGCGCCCTCCCGAGACAGGGGTACAATGAGCAGTTCTTC. Protein sequence: CASSALPRQGYNEQFF.

This sequence joins TRBV5-1 and TRBJ2-3; no firm D call. Looked up from germline, CDR1 is SGHRS and CDR2 is YFSETQ. The length of the CDR3 is 14 residues. Trimming removed 0 bases from V and 2 bases from J, with 7 bases in between. The CDR3 spells CASSLVDLTDTQYF. The CDR3 DNA sequence: TGCGCCAGCAGCTTGGTGGACCTCACAGATACGCAGTATTTT.

The chain joins TRBV18 to TRBJ2-7; the D call may be TRBD1 or TRBD2 (5 bases each). Trimming took 8 bases from V and 6 from J, leaving 11 bases between them. Germline values: CDR1 KGHSH, CDR2 LQKENI. The CDR3 runs 11 residues. The CDR3 protein is CASGRDGEQYF. The CDR3 coding sequence is TGTGCCAGCGGTCGGGACGGCGAGCAGTACTTC.

In this sample, this clone turned up a few times. The V call is TRBV11-2, the J call TRBJ2-1, with 10 positions matching TRBD2. Trimming cost V 5 bases and J 12 bases; bases outside gene matches: 19. This CDR3 spans 17 amino acids. CDR1 and CDR2 (germline): SGHAT, FQNNGV. The CDR3 DNA sequence: TGTGCCAGCAGCCTAGGCCGCGGGACTAGCGCTATGCCAGGGCAGTTCTTC. This codes for CASSLGRGTSAMPGQFF.

In this sample, this clone turned up a few times. This rearrangement joins TRBV6-1 to TRBJ2-7; 10 positions agree with TRBD2. The CDR3 runs to 13 residues. The V segment lost 11 bases and the J segment 2 bases; nucleotides outside the gene matches: 6. Germline CDR1 and CDR2: MNHNS and SASEGT. CDR3 sequence: CAGAAGGPYEQYF. The CDR3 coding sequence is TGTGCCGGGGCAGCGGGAGGGCCCTACGAGCAGTACTTC.

In this sample, this clone turned up a few times. The J gene is TRBJ2-3, the V gene TRBV28, with unresolved D. This CDR3 is 15 amino acids long. From germline, CDR1 is MDHEN and CDR2 SYDVKM. Trimming shortened V by 3 bases and J by 9 bases, and 19 bases separated the two germline ends. The CDR3 DNA is TGTGCCAGCAGTTTCCCTCAACTACCTCCCCGGACGCAGTATTTT. The encoded protein is CASSFPQLPPRTQYF.